Following are 23 T cell receptor beta chains from one sample sequenced in a study of molecular identifiers for immune sequencing clone quantification. TCRdb re-derived calls from the PCR reads in MiXCR, one entry per CDR3 protein. The sample yields around 480,000 distinct CDR3 sequences, 20% to 25% seen once. The sample was naive CD8+ T cells from blood, with Jurkat cell RNA spiked in. Described subset: FACS-sorted CD8+CD4-CCR7+CD45RA+ naive T cells. These receptors all stem from a human donor in good health. Some libraries in this study had Jurkat cell RNA spiked in.

The chain links TRBV11-2 to TRBJ2-7; no reliable D call. Germline lookup yields CDR1 SGHAT and CDR2 FQNNGV. The CDR3 contains 15 residues. Between the trimmed V and J ends, which lost 1 base and 0 bases, there was a span of 10 bases. CDR3 bases: TGTGCCAGCAGCTTAGGGGTGGTAGCCTCCTACGAGCAGTACTTC. This gives the protein CASSLGVVASYEQYF.

Concerning this clonotype itself: A much more abundant neighbour one base away suggests this may be a read error. This chain connects TRBV29-1 to TRBJ2-3, with no clear D. The CDR3 spans 13 residues. The germline gives CDR1 SQVTM, CDR2 ANQGSEA. CDR3 amino acids: CSVERPSTDTQCF. The DNA for the CDR3 is TGCAGCGTTGAAAGACCAAGCACAGATACGCAGTGTTTT.

V and J are TRBV20-1 and TRBJ2-7, with 7 bases identical to TRBD1. The CDR3 is made up of 14 amino acids. The J segment lost 5 bases and the V segment lost 1 base, leaving 8 bases of the junction unmatched. CDR1 and CDR2 from the germline V gene are DFQATT and SNEGSKA (reference sequence). The CDR3 spells CSARAGGKSHEQYF. CDR3 DNA: TGCAGTGCTAGAGCAGGGGGAAAATCCCACGAGCAGTACTTC.

This clonotype came up many times. The chain employs TRBV5-1 and TRBJ2-1; 9 positions match TRBD2. Germline assignment: CDR1 SGHRS and CDR2 YFSETQ. The CDR3 contains 15 residues. With 5 bases clipped from V and 7 bases from J, the junction kept 10 bases outside the gene matches. DNA of the CDR3: TGCGCCAGCAGTTATGCGGGAGGGCCGTATAATGAGCAGTTCTTC. This sequence encodes CASSYAGGPYNEQFF.

The CDR3 loop reads CASSQDVFGKMNTEAFF. The CDR3 region has the DNA TGTGCCAGCAGCCAAGATGTTTTCGGGAAAATGAACACTGAAGCTTTCTTT. This chain joins TRBV3-1 and TRBJ1-1; D gene unclear. With 0 bases removed from V and 0 bases from J, the gap between germline ends came to 14 bases. Looked up from germline, CDR1 is LGHDT and CDR2 is YNNKEL (reference sequence). The length of the CDR3 is 17 residues.

This clonotype was counted only a few times. V usage is TRBV30 and J usage is TRBJ2-2, with D possibly matching TRBD2 (6 bases). This CDR3 contains 13 residues. V was trimmed by 0 bases and J by 7 bases, leaving 9 bases between them. Germline V gene lookup returns CDR1 GTSNPN and CDR2 SVGIG (reference sequence). The CDR3 spells CAWSVGGIGELFF. DNA for the CDR3: TGTGCCTGGAGTGTGGGCGGGATCGGGGAGCTGTTTTTT.

This clonotype was found a few times. The chain has TRBV24-1 and TRBJ2-3, with a weak D call TRBD2 (6 bases). V dropped 6 bases and J dropped 2 bases, with 17 bases sitting between them. The CDR3 covers 16 residues. Germline V gene lookup returns CDR1 KGHDR and CDR2 SFDVKD. The CDR3 DNA reads TGTGCCACCAGTCCGGGGGAGCGAGGGATCACAGATACGCAGTATTTT. Translated, it gives CATSPGERGITDTQYF.

The chain carries TRBV25-1 and TRBJ2-5; 8 nucleotides agree with TRBD1. The CDR3 is 17 residues long. The ends lost 5 bases at V and 5 bases at J; junction bases unmatched: 16. Germline V CDR1 and CDR2: MGHDK, SYGVNS. The CDR3 sequence is CASSLSTGGIPWETQYF. Written as DNA, the CDR3 is TGTGCCAGCAGTCTTAGCACAGGGGGTATCCCGTGGGAGACCCAGTACTTC.

The chain uses TRBV30 and TRBJ2-7; D is unclear. The length of the CDR3 is 12 residues. V dropped 0 bases and J dropped 3 bases, with 6 bases sitting between them. From germline, CDR1 is GTSNPN and CDR2 SVGIG (reference sequence). Here the CDR3 DNA reads TGTGCCTGGAGTGTTGAGAGCTACGAGCAGTACTTC. Translating it yields CAWSVESYEQYF.

This chain uses TRBV30 with TRBJ2-3; D is perhaps TRBD2 (6 bases). The CDR3 has 15 residues. V was shortened by 1 base and J by 1 base, with 12 bases between the two germline ends. Germline-derived CDR1 and CDR2 are GTSNPN and SVGIG (reference sequence). CDR3 in DNA: TGTGCCTGGAGTGCCGTAGGGGAGGGCACAGATACGCAGTATTTT. Protein sequence: CAWSAVGEGTDTQYF.

V is TRBV5-4 and J is TRBJ1-2; TRBD1 matches 10 bases. The germline CDR1 and CDR2 sequences are SGHNT and YYREEE (reference sequence). V was pared by 7 bases and J by 6 bases, with 9 bases of the junction left unmatched. This CDR3 spans 14 amino acids. The CDR3 DNA follows: TGTGCCAGCCGCCCAGGGACAGGGGCGGATGGCTACACCTTC. Translated: CASRPGTGADGYTF. Together with reference TRBV5-4 and TRBJ1-2, the CDR3 gives the full variable domain: ETGVTQSPTHLIKTRGQQVTLRCSSQSGHNTVSWYQQALGQGPQFIFQYYREEENGRGNFPPRFSGLQFPNYSSELNVNALELDDSALYLCASRPGTGADGYTFGSGTRLTVV.

This chain connects TRBV7-9 to TRBJ1-1; tentative D call: TRBD1 (5 bases). Germline-derived CDR1 and CDR2 are SEHNR and FQNEAQ (reference sequence). The V gene lost 1 base and the J gene lost 9 bases, with 9 bases spanning the gap. CDR3 length: 12 amino acids. CDR3: CASSLGGGKAFF. CDR3 sequence (DNA): TGTGCCAGCAGCTTAGGGGGCGGTAAAGCTTTCTTT.

This clonotype was observed many times. The gene calls are TRBV7-9 and TRBJ2-7; D might be TRBD1 (6 bases). The V gene lost 1 base and the J gene lost 1 base, with 11 bases spanning the gap. Germline values: CDR1 SEHNR, CDR2 FQNEAQ (reference sequence). This CDR3 comprises 15 residues. The CDR3 DNA is TGTGCCAGCAGCTTAGTGGGCAGGGGTTCCTACGAGCAGTACTTC. Translating it yields CASSLVGRGSYEQYF.

The chain employs TRBV2 and TRBJ1-5; tentative D call: TRBD1 (5 bases). CDR1 and CDR2 (germline): SNHLY, FYNNEI. V lost 8 bases and J 3 bases, leaving 14 bases between the germline ends. This CDR3 contains 14 residues. CDR3: CASGMGGYNQPQHF. The CDR3 bases are TGTGCCAGCGGGATGGGGGGGTACAATCAGCCCCAGCATTTT.

This clonotype was seen at least ten times. The chain has TRBV6-5 and TRBJ2-7; 7 bases align to TRBD1. V gave up 5 bases and J gave up 5 bases; unmatched junction bases: 6. This CDR3 contains 13 residues. The germline V gene encodes CDR1 MNHEY and CDR2 SVGAGI. For the CDR3, the DNA is TGTGCCAGCAGTCCCGACAGGGACAACGAGCAGTACTTC. Encoded protein: CASSPDRDNEQYF.

J is TRBJ2-3 and V is TRBV6-2 or TRBV6-3, with D perhaps matching TRBD2 (6 bases). Germline V CDR1 and CDR2: MNHEY, SVGEGT. Trimming stripped 2 bases from V and 0 bases from J, with 24 bases between. This CDR3 has 20 amino acids. The CDR3 DNA follows: TGTGCCAGCAGTTACGTACCGGTGGGTAGCGGACTTCCTAGCACAGATACGCAGTATTTT. It encodes CASSYVPVGSGLPSTDTQYF.

Points on this clonotype: A much larger clone sits a single nucleotide away, making a read error possible. This likely comes from a read error, as the CDR3 has no conserved phenylalanine or tryptophan at its end. This CDR3 is CASSLLLTYNEQFL. The CDR3 DNA is TGTGCCAGCAGTTTACTGCTAACCTACAATGAGCAGTTCCTC. The gene calls are TRBV12-3 or TRBV12-4 and TRBJ2-1; the D is unclear. The length of the CDR3 is 14 residues. Trimming pared 2 bases from V and 2 bases from J, leaving 7 bases between.

This clonotype appeared a few times. J is TRBJ1-4 and V is TRBV7-6, with TRBD1 identical over 8 bases. The germline V gene encodes CDR1 SGHVS and CDR2 FNYEAQ. The CDR3 covers 18 residues. After removal of 0 bases from V and 6 bases from J, the junction contained 12 bases not matched to a gene. CDR3 DNA sequence: TGTGCCAGCAGCTTAGCGCCCGACAGGGGTCTTGACTATGAAAAACTGTTTTTT. This gives the protein CASSLAPDRGLDYEKLFF. Variable domain in full (rest from reference TRBV7-6 and TRBJ1-4): GAGVSQSPRYKVTKRGQDVALRCDPISGHVSLYWYRQALGQGPEFLTYFNYEAQQDKSGLPNDRFSAERPEGSISTLTIQRTEQRDSAMYRCASSLAPDRGLDYEKLFFGSGTQLSVL.

This clonotype showed up just a few times. The chain combines TRBV9 with TRBJ1-3; weak D call: TRBD1 (5 bases). CDR1 and CDR2 (germline): SGDLS, YYNGEE. The CDR3 is 15 residues long. The V end was cut by 0 bases, the J end by 2 bases, with 9 bases between. CDR3 in DNA: TGTGCCAGCAGCGTAGACAGGTCCACTGGAAACACCATATATTTT. It codes for CASSVDRSTGNTIYF.

There are many counts of this clonotype. The chain recombines TRBV20-1 with TRBJ2-3; TRBD1 is a possible D gene (7 bases). V was pared by 3 bases and J by 3 bases, with 25 bases between. Germline values: CDR1 DFQATT, CDR2 SNEGSKA (reference sequence). CDR3 size: 18 residues. The CDR3: CSASGGGWGTEKTDTQYF. Here the CDR3 DNA reads TGCAGTGCTAGCGGAGGGGGCTGGGGGACAGAGAAGACAGATACGCAGTATTTT.

In its sample, this clonotype was seen many times. The chain combines TRBV6-6 with TRBJ1-5; D uncertain. This CDR3 region has 13 residues. Germline V gene data show CDR1 as MNHNY and CDR2 as SVGAGI (reference sequence). V was trimmed by 0 bases and J by 6 bases, leaving 6 bases between them. The CDR3 loop reads CASSYSLVQPQHF. The CDR3 coding sequence is TGTGCCAGCAGTTACTCGTTGGTTCAGCCCCAGCATTTT.

CDR3: CASSQGPGSTIEKLFF. Here the CDR3 DNA reads TGTGCCAGCAGCCAAGGTCCAGGGTCTACGATCGAAAAACTGTTTTTT. The chain recombines TRBV3-1 with TRBJ1-4; perhaps TRBD1 as D (5 bases). The CDR3 covers 16 residues. Trimming pared 1 base from V and 8 bases from J, leaving 17 bases between. Per germline, CDR1 LGHDT and CDR2 YNNKEL (reference sequence).

In the case of this clonotype: Compared with germline, one end of the junction differs, possibly owing to a read error. The rearrangement joins TRBV19 to TRBJ2-1; 8 bases line up with TRBD2. The CDR3 runs 15 residues. In germline, CDR1 is LNHDA, CDR2 SQIVND (reference sequence). The CDR3, as DNA: TGTGCCATTAGTATCGGGGGGGGGCGGTACAATGAGCAGTTCTTC. This encodes CAISIGGGRYNEQFF.